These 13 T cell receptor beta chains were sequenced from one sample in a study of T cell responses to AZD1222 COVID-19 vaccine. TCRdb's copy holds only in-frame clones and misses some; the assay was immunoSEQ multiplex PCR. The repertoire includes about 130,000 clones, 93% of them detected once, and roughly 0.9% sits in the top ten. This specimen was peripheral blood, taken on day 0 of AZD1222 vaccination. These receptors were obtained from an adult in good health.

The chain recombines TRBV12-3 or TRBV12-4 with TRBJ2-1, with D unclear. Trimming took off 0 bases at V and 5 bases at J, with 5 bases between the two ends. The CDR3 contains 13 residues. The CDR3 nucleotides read TGTGCCAGCAGTTTAGCGCCAAACAATGAGCAGTTCTTC. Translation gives CASSLAPNNEQFF.

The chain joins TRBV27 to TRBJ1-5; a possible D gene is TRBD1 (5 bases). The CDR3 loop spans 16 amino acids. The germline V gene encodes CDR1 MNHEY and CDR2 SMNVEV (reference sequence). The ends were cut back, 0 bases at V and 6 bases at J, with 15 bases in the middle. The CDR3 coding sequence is TGTGCCAGCAGTTTATCGGGTTTTGGGGCCGGTCAGCCCCAGCATTTT. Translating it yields CASSLSGFGAGQPQHF.

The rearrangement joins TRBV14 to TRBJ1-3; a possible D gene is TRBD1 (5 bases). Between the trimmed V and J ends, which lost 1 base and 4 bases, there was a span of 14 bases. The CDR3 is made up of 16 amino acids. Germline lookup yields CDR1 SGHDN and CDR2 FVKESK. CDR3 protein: CASSQVGGGAGNTIYF. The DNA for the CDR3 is TGTGCCAGCAGCCAAGTTGGTGGAGGGGCAGGAAACACCATATATTTT.

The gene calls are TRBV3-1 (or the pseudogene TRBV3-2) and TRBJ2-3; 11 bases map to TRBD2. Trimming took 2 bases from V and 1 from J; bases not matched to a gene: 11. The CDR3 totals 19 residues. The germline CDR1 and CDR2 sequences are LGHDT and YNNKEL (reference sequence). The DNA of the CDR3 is TGTGCCAGCAGCCAAAATTCCGGGACTAGCGGTGTTGGCACAGATACGCAGTATTTT. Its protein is CASSQNSGTSGVGTDTQYF.

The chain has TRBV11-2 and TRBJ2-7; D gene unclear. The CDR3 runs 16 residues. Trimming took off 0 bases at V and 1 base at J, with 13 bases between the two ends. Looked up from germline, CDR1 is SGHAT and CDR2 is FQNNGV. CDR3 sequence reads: CASSLEGFSFSYEQYF. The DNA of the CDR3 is TGTGCCAGCAGCTTAGAGGGTTTTAGTTTTTCCTACGAGCAGTACTTC.

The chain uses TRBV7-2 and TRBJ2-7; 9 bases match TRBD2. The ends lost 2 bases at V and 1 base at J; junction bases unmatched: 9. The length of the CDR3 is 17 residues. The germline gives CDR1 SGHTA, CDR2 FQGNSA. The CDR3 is CASSLKLAGLSSYEQYF. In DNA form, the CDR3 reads TGTGCCAGCAGCTTAAAGCTAGCGGGGCTTTCGTCCTACGAGCAGTACTTC.

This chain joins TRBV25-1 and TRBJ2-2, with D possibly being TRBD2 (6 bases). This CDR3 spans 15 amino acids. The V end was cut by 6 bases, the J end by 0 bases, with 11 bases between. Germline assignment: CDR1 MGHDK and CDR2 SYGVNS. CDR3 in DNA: TGTGCCAGCAGACCGGGAGAAGCGAACACCGGGGAGCTGTTTTTT. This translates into CASRPGEANTGELFF.

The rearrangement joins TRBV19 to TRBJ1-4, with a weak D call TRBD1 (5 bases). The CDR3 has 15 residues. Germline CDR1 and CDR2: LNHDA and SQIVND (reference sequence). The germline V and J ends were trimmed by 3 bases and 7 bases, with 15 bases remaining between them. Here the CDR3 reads CASSIQGRDGEKLFF. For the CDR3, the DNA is TGTGCCAGTAGTATTCAGGGCAGGGATGGTGAAAAACTGTTTTTT.

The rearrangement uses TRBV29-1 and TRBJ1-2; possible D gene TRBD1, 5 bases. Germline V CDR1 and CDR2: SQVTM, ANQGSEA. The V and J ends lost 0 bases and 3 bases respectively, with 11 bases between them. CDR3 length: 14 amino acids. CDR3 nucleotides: TGCAGCGTTGAAGATCATGGCAGGGACTATGGCTACACCTTC. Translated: CSVEDHGRDYGYTF.

The CDR3 nucleotides read TGTGCCAGCAGTTACGGGGAAGGAACGGAGACCCAGTACTTC. Translating gives CASSYGEGTETQYF. This sequence joins TRBV6-2 or TRBV6-3 and TRBJ2-5; no definite D call. CDR1 MNHEY and CDR2 SVGEGT come from the germline V gene. V was cut by 2 bases and J by 5 bases, with 12 bases left in between. The CDR3 is 14 residues long.

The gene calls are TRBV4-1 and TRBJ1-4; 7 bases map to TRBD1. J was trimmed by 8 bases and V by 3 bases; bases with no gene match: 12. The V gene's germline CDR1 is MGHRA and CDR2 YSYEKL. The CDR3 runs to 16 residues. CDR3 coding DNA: TGCGCCAGCAGCCATACATCAGGGGGATCAGGAGAAAAACTGTTTTTT. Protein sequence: CASSHTSGGSGEKLFF.

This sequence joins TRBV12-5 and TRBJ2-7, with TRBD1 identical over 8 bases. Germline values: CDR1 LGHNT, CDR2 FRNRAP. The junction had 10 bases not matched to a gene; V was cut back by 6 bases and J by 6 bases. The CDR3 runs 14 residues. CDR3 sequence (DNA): TGTGCTAGTGGACTGAGGTTCACAGGGGGCGAGCAGTACTTC. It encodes CASGLRFTGGEQYF.

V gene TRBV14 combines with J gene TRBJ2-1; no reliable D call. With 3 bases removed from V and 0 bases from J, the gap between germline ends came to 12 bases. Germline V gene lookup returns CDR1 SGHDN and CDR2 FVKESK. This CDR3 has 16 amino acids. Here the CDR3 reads CASSHWTGSSYNEQFF. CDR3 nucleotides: TGTGCCAGCAGCCACTGGACGGGTAGCTCCTACAATGAGCAGTTCTTC.